This TCR beta chain was identified during a study of blood T cell repertoires in COVID-19. Study overall: From the United States, Italy and Spain came samples of acute and convalescent COVID-19. Sources were T cells, B-cell-depleted T cells, or PBMCs; the material itself was cDNA or gDNA.

As originally analysed: It was from reference gene primer amplification that nucleated cell counts were estimated. Produced via immunoSEQ multiplex PCR; TCRdb's table is partial and in-frame only. V, J and clone size derive from that table, while D and trimming were established from the DNA sequence. The sample includes fewer than 75,000 clones, roughly 88% of them seen just once. The germline CDR1 and CDR2 sequences are MNHNS and SASEGT. CDR3 length: 16 residues. V dropped 2 bases and J dropped 4; count of bases not matched to a gene: 8. The sample consisted of peripheral blood. The source of this sequence is a man in his 70s with acute or convalescent COVID-19. The chain couples TRBV6-1 to TRBJ1-2; 9 nucleotides line up with TRBD1. CDR3 coding DNA: TGTGCCAGCAGTGAACAACAGGGGGCACGGGCCTATGGCTACACCTTC. Its protein is CASSEQQGARAYGYTF.